This TCR beta chain was identified during a study of shared clonotypes between healthy human individuals (dated by TCRdb to 2018 to 2021). In the study overall: Three men and two women, aged 18 to 49 years, made up the cohort. Per donor, three plates each were used for CD4 naive and CD4 memory, two for CD8 naive, and one for CD8 memory. The study deeply sequenced blood TCR repertoires of several healthy adults to estimate repertoire size and the extent of clonotype sharing between individuals. To increase sequencing depth and limit assay-specific biases, TCR repertoire library preparation and sequencing were carried out by different laboratories using diverse techniques. Each donor's leukapheresis produced roughly between roughly 0.85 and 10 billion PBMCs. Study-wide conclusions, independent of this receptor: Across a handful of donors, about 5% of naive CD4, around 3.5% of naive CD8, about 2% of memory CD4, and over 0.35% of memory CD8 clonotypes were shared. Based on pairwise subsampling, the degree of clonotype sharing among donors was expected to be affected by sequencing depth. Naive subsets generally had larger estimated clonotype richness than memory subsets did. Incomplete sequencing was indicated by rarefaction of sorted-subset datasets, despite the large sequencing depth. The genetic and exposure-history diversity represented was limited by the small number of donors. Sampling was restricted to blood, and TCR repertoires in tissue are likely to differ from TCR repertoires in blood. Higher generation probabilities were observed for clonotypes shared by all four sorted-subset donors than for non-shared clonotypes.

For the CD8 naive samples, CD45RO-negative cells were positively selected for CCR7, yielding a CD45RA+CCR7+ population from which TemRA cells were excluded. Healthy HIV-negative adults with no recently reported acute infections or vaccinations were included as donors. Every donor was a Caucasian adult living in Nashville, Tennessee, USA. After blood collection by leukapheresis, PBMCs were isolated using Ficoll-Histopaque density gradient centrifugation and then cryopreserved in the vapor phase of liquid nitrogen. Purity and quantity of every magnetically sorted T cell population were checked by analytical flow cytometry. Genomic DNA was isolated from each sorted fraction and quantified by UV absorbance on a Nanodrop 2000c. V lost 7 bases and J lost 5 bases, and the count of bases not matched to a germline gene is 19. CDR1 LNHDA and CDR2 SQIVND are derived from the germline V gene (reference sequence). Including cysteine and phenylalanine, the CDR3 has 18 amino acids. Only the CDR3 portion is preserved as DNA: 54 bases, with reading frame beginning at the first base.

A note on this clone: There is no known antigen for this receptor. The input lacks base qualities; no much larger clone sits a single base away.

Using the deep immunoSEQ assay, multiplex PCR amplified TCR CDR3 regions from genomic DNA. For each cell subset, the extracted genomic DNA was distributed evenly across all wells of several immunoSEQ 96-well plates, and each plate served as one replicate. Each replicate PCR for sorted subsets received approximately 200 ng genomic DNA, equal to roughly 29,000 T cell genomes. The purified libraries were quantified using a Qubit 3.0 fluorometer, sized with a Bioanalyzer 2100, and then quantified again using the KAPA Library Quantification kit. Every immunoSEQ 96-well plate was sequenced on a dedicated single-read 150-cycle Illumina NextSeq 550 flow cell. The study's processing was this. Because the immunoSEQ output included only junctional sequences and no quality scores, the filtering could not be the same as the filtering used for full-length reads. To assign V/J genes and CDR3, sequences were annotated using PyIR, a Python wrapper for IgBLAST v1.9, with IMGT germline references. Reads with weak V/J assignments (E-value above 1e-6), missing CDR3, stop codons, out-of-frame junctions, or ambiguous translated residues were removed. A V3J clonotype was defined by an identical inferred V gene, J gene, and CDR3 amino acid sequence. The percentage overlap between two repertoires was calculated by dividing the number of shared unique clonotypes by the size of the smaller repertoire. Richness of each repertoire was evaluated using RTK rarefaction, the Chao1 estimator, and Recon v2.1 estimates of unobserved clonotypes. Generation probabilities for all TCRbeta clonotypes obtained by the gDNA method from four donors were computed using OLGA. Drawn from immuneACCESS, this table holds only the in-frame rearrangements with V and J called that TCRdb kept. Clones are partly lost; checked studies trace under half to an unresolved V gene and leave the rest unexplained. V, J and clone size are taken as reported in that table, and D and trimming were inferred from the DNA itself. In all, the sample holds hundreds of thousands of clones, and around 96% of those were seen once. The ten top clones hold 0.11% of the sample.

This receptor was taken from a woman aged 30 to 39 in good health. The sequence joins TRBV19 to TRBJ2-2, and 7 junctional nucleotides match TRBD2. Input material: naive CD8+ T cells sorted from blood. The sample's cell subset or site label, in plain terms: CD45RA+CCR7+. The DNA sequence is as follows: TGTGCCAGTACCCTGTGGGCGGGAGCTCTCCCAATAACCGGGGAGCTGTTTTTT. This encodes CASTLWAGALPITGELFF.